This record covers a single T cell receptor (beta chain). These data originate in a study of blood T cell repertoires in COVID-19. At the level of the study: Samples representing acute and convalescent COVID-19 were sourced from the United States, Italy and Spain.

Some clones are missing from TCRdb's copy, which holds only in-frame ones; the method was immunoSEQ multiplex PCR. The sample contains tens of thousands of clones, roughly 88% of which appear only once. Trimming left V 5 bases short and J 8 bases short, with 13 bases between. Per germline, CDR1 KGHSH and CDR2 LQKENI. This CDR3 has 13 amino acids. The clonotype originates from a man in his 60s with acute or convalescent COVID-19. The sample consisted of peripheral blood. V and J are TRBV18 and TRBJ2-1; maybe TRBD2 (6 bases). The CDR3 bases are TGTGCCAGCTCAAGAGACGGGGGTTATGAGCAGTTCTTC. As protein: CASSRDGGYEQFF.